The sample holds one count of the clone carrying this T cell receptor beta chain. The sample is drawn from a study of tumor-infiltrating lymphocytes in oesophageal squamous cell carcinoma. TCRdb recomputed calls from the PCR reads with MiXCR, one row per CDR3 protein. The table has fewer than 18,000 distinct CDR3 sequences, about 50% seen once. Germline assignment: CDR1 SGHVS and CDR2 FNYEAQ. The ends were cut back, 4 bases at V and 4 bases at J, with 10 bases in the middle. The CDR3 length is 13 residues. The receptor was derived from a male donor with esophageal squamous cell carcinoma. The material sequenced was esophageal tumor tissue. V gene TRBV7-6 combines with J gene TRBJ1-1; TRBD1 is a possible D gene (5 bases). CDR3 residues: CASSSGGITEAFF. The CDR3 DNA reads as TGTGCCAGCAGCTCGGGGGGGATCACTGAAGCTTTCTTT.